The present TCR beta chain was sequenced within a study of blood T cell repertoires in COVID-19. The table came from immunoSEQ multiplex PCR; TCRdb's copy has only in-frame clones and leaves some out. The sample lists 270,000 or so clones; 70% to 90% were seen once. Per the germline V gene, CDR1 is MDHEN and CDR2 is SYDVKM. Trimming cost V 4 bases and J 10 bases; bases outside gene matches: 18. CDR3 length: 16 residues. The sample comprised PBMCs or T cells enriched from blood (not recorded which). This rearrangement joins TRBV28 to TRBJ1-1, with 7 bases lining up with TRBD1. The sequence was collected from a woman aged 45-60 years who had been exposed to COVID-19. The CDR3 loop is CASSYSTGAFDSGAFF. The CDR3 DNA is TGTGCCAGCAGTTACTCTACAGGGGCGTTCGACTCAGGAGCTTTCTTT. Combining the CDR3 with reference TRBV28 and TRBJ1-1 gives the whole variable domain DVKVTQSSRYLVKRTGEKVFLECVQDMDHENMFWYRQDPGLGLRLIYFSYDVKMKEKGDIPEGYSVSREKKERFSLILESASTNQTSMYLCASSYSTGAFDSGAFFGQGTRLTVV.